Below, 17 T cell receptor beta chains from the same sample are listed, as sequenced in a study of CD8 T cells in ankylosing spondylitis. Regarding the study as a whole: Within ankylosing spondylitis blood, a TCR beta motif made up of roughly eight highly homologous variants appeared to be characteristic.

A single record per CDR3 protein comes from TCRdb applying MiXCR to the 5' RACE reads. The sample has hundreds of thousands of distinct CDR3 sequences, roughly a quarter seen once. The antigens for these receptors are not known. Sequencing was done on a sample of blood, either unsorted or a sorted T cell fraction (not recorded which). These receptors came from a male donor with ankylosing spondylitis.

This clonotype was counted between two and nine times. The chain recombines TRBV6-1 with TRBJ1-5; 11 nucleotides match TRBD1. This CDR3 has 15 residues. The V gene end was trimmed by 8 bases and the J gene end by 0 bases; junction bases not matched to a gene: 3. The germline V gene has CDR1 MNHNS and CDR2 SASEGT. DNA for the CDR3: TGTGCCAGCTGGGGACAGGGGGTTAGCAATCAGCCCCAGCATTTT. It is translated as CASWGQGVSNQPQHF.

There are a few counts of this clonotype. V and J are TRBV6-1 and TRBJ1-6; D ambiguous. The CDR3 is 14 amino acids. Per germline, CDR1 MNHNS and CDR2 SASEGT. V was cut by 2 bases and J by 6 bases, with 8 bases left in between. In DNA, the CDR3 is TGTGCCAGCAGTGAACGGGATTTTAATTCACCCCTCCACTTT. Translated, it gives CASSERDFNSPLHF.

There are a few counts of this clonotype. The rearrangement joins TRBV20-1 to TRBJ1-1; D is uncertain. Germline V CDR1 and CDR2: DFQATT, SNEGSKA (reference sequence). The CDR3 contains 12 residues. Trimming pared 2 bases from V and 7 bases from J, leaving 11 bases between. CDR3 DNA sequence: TGCAGTGCTAGAATGAGTCGAGTTGAAGCTTTCTTT. It codes for CSARMSRVEAFF.

This clonotype was seen more than once but under ten times. The J gene is TRBJ2-7, the V gene TRBV2, with a weak D call TRBD1 (6 bases). Looked up from germline, CDR1 is SNHLY and CDR2 is FYNNEI. The CDR3 extends over 14 amino acids. V lost 5 bases and J 8 bases, leaving 19 bases between the germline ends. CDR3 sequence: CASSKETGPVQQYV. CDR3 sequence (DNA): TGTGCCAGCAGTAAAGAGACAGGCCCAGTGCAGCAGTACGTC.

The gene calls are TRBV7-2 and TRBJ2-1; 10 bases map to TRBD1. Germline CDR1 SGHTA, CDR2 FQGNSA. The CDR3 covers 14 residues. Trimming took 3 bases from V and 6 from J; bases not matched to a gene: 2. The DNA for the CDR3 is TGTGCCAGCAGCTTCGACAGGGGGCTCAATGAGCAGTTCTTC. This codes for CASSFDRGLNEQFF.

For this clonotype: A read error may account for a junction end that differs from germline. The gene calls are TRBV28 and TRBJ2-2; 10 bases are a match to TRBD2. CDR1 is MDHEN, CDR2 SYDVKM, per germline. The CDR3 runs to 15 residues. The CDR3 DNA reads TGTGCCAGCACTTTAGCGGGAGGACCCACCGGGGAGCTGTTTTTT. Protein: CASTLAGGPTGELFF. Supplemented by reference TRBV28 and TRBJ2-2, the full variable domain reads DVKVTQSSRYLVKRTGEKVFLECVQDMDHENMFWYRQDPGLGLRLIYFSYDVKMKEKGDIPEGYSVSREKKERFSLILESASTNQTSMYLCASTLAGGPTGELFFGEGSRLTVL.

This chain uses TRBV29-1 with TRBJ2-1; D may be TRBD1 (5 bases). Looked up from germline, CDR1 is SQVTM and CDR2 is ANQGSEA. The CDR3 consists of 10 residues. Deletions cut 7 bases from V and 12 bases from J, with 13 bases between. The CDR3 spells CSAATVGQFF. The CDR3 DNA sequence: TGCAGCGCCGCGACAGTGGGGCAGTTCTTC.

This clonotype showed up just a few times. The chain is built from TRBV30 and TRBJ1-4, with D unresolved. Germline V CDR1 and CDR2: GTSNPN, SVGIG (reference sequence). V gave up 5 bases and J gave up 6 bases, with 7 bases separating them. This CDR3 has 11 amino acids. CDR3 DNA sequence: TGTGCCTGGGACATATATGAAAAACTGTTTTTT. This sequence encodes CAWDIYEKLFF.

This clonotype occurred a few times. V is TRBV6-5 and J is TRBJ1-1, with unresolved D. This CDR3 has 15 amino acids. Germline V lookup: CDR1 MNHEY, CDR2 SVGAGI. Trimming shortened V by 0 bases and J by 3 bases, and 11 bases separated the two germline ends. The CDR3, as DNA: TGTGCCAGCAGTTACTCGGCCGGAAGAGACACTGAAGCTTTCTTT. Translation: CASSYSAGRDTEAFF.

This clonotype was detected a few times. The rearrangement uses TRBV12-3 or TRBV12-4 and TRBJ2-7; 9 bases fit TRBD2. The length of the CDR3 is 15 residues. J gave up 0 bases and V 2 bases, and 2 bases lay outside the gene matches. Written as DNA, the CDR3 is TGTGCCAGCAGTTTAAGCGGGAGGTCCTCCTACGAGCAGTACTTC. Encoded protein: CASSLSGRSSYEQYF.

There are a few counts of this clonotype. The rearrangement uses TRBV6-5 and TRBJ2-7; 7 nucleotides match TRBD1. The CDR3 runs to 15 residues. The trim removed 2 bases at V and 2 bases at J, leaving 6 bases unmatched. In germline, CDR1 is MNHEY, CDR2 SVGAGI. The DNA of the CDR3 is TGTGCCAGCAGTTACCACGGGACAGCCACCTACGAGCAGTACTTC. Amino acids: CASSYHGTATYEQYF.

This clonotype was seen more than once but under ten times. The chain joins TRBV20-1 to TRBJ2-1, with 13 bases identical to TRBD2. Germline V lookup: CDR1 DFQATT, CDR2 SNEGSKA (reference sequence). There are 15 residues in the CDR3. Losses at the gene ends were 1 base for V and 8 bases for J; bases not matched to a gene: 5. The CDR3 loop reads CSARALAGGPDEQFF. The CDR3 DNA follows: TGCAGTGCTAGAGCACTAGCGGGAGGGCCCGATGAGCAGTTCTTC.

This clonotype has only a few counts. CDR3 amino acids: CASSWGGKAFF. CDR3 coding DNA: TGTGCCAGCAGCTGGGGAGGGAAAGCTTTCTTT. This chain connects TRBV3-1 to TRBJ1-1; D remains unclear. Germline-derived CDR1 and CDR2 are LGHDT and YNNKEL (reference sequence). The V gene lost 5 bases and the J gene lost 9 bases, with 10 bases spanning the gap. The CDR3 spans 11 residues.

The V gene is TRBV2, the J gene TRBJ2-3; weak D call: TRBD2 (6 bases). V was trimmed by 7 bases and J by 0 bases, leaving 14 bases between them. Germline CDR1 SNHLY, CDR2 FYNNEI. This CDR3 is built from 15 residues. CDR3 loop: CASNPGSGSTDTQYF. The CDR3 DNA reads as TGTGCCAGCAACCCGGGTAGCGGAAGCACAGATACGCAGTATTTT.

The rearrangement links TRBV12-3 or TRBV12-4 to TRBJ2-3; D unclear. The CDR3 has 14 residues. V gave up 5 bases and J gave up 4 bases, with 13 bases separating them. The CDR3 reads CASSLLRSADTQYF. The CDR3 region has the DNA TGTGCCAGCAGTCTCCTTCGGAGCGCAGATACGCAGTATTTT.

This chain joins TRBV18 and TRBJ2-1, with 8 nucleotides matching TRBD2. The CDR3 has 15 amino acids. Germline-derived CDR1 and CDR2 are KGHSH and LQKENI. V was pared by 6 bases and J by 5 bases, with 9 bases of the junction left unmatched. CDR3 sequence: CASSVSGRYHNEQFF. The CDR3 region has the DNA TGTGCCAGCTCGGTCAGCGGGAGATACCACAATGAGCAGTTCTTC.

This clonotype was observed a few times. CDR3 in DNA: TGCGCCAGCAGCCAAGATCAGCGGACTAGCTTGGGCGGGGAGCTGTTTTTT. Protein sequence: CASSQDQRTSLGGELFF. The chain employs TRBV4-1 and TRBJ2-2; 8 bases map to TRBD2. The V gene's germline CDR1 is MGHRA and CDR2 YSYEKL. CDR3 size: 17 residues. The V and J ends lost 0 bases and 7 bases, in that order; junction bases with no gene match: 10.